This TCR beta chain appears in the sequencing data of a study of cytomegalovirus exposure and HLA in healthy donors. This clone occurred a few times. PCR used 60 Vbeta primers and 13 Jbeta primers. Assay used: immunoSEQ multiplex PCR; TCRdb lists only in-frame clones, some missing. The table includes around 230,000 clones, 70% to 90% detected once. There are 15 residues in the CDR3. Germline V gives CDR1 SQVTM, CDR2 ANQGSEA. V was pared by 4 bases and J by 5 bases, with 11 bases of the junction left unmatched. The clonotype originates from a girl aged 2 to 9 in good health and CMV-seronegative. The sample comprised PBMCs. The J gene is TRBJ2-1, the V gene TRBV29-1, with 7 bases matching TRBD2. Here the CDR3 reads CSVAHRLADNNEQFF. The CDR3 nucleotides read TGCAGCGTTGCTCATAGGCTAGCGGACAACAATGAGCAGTTCTTC.